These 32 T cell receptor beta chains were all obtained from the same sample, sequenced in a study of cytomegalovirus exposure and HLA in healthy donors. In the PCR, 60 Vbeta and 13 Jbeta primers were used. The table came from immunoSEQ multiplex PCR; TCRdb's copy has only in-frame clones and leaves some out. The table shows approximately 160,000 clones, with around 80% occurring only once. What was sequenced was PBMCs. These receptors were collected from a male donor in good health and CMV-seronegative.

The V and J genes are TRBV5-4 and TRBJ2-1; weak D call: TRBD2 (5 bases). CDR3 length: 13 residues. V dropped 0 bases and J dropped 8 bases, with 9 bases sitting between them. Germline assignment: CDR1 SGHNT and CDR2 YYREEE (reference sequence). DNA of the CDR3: TGTGCCAGCAGCTTGGCACTAGGAGATGAGCAGTTCTTC. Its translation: CASSLALGDEQFF.

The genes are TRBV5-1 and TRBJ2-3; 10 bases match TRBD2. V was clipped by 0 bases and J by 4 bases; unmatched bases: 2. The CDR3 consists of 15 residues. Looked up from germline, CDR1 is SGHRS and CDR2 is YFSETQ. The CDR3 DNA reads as TGCGCCAGCAGCTTGGAAGCGGGGGGGCCAGATACGCAGTATTTT. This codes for CASSLEAGGPDTQYF.

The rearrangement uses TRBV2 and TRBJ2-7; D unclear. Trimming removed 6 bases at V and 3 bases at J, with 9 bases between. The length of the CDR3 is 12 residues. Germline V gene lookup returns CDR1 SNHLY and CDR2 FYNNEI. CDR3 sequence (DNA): TGTGCCAGCAGCCCGCTGAGCTACGAGCAGTACTTC. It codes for CASSPLSYEQYF.

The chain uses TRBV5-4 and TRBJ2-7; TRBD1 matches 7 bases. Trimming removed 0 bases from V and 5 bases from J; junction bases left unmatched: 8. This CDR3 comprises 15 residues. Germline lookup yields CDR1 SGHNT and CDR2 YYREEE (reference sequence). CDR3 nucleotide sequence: TGTGCCAGCAGCTTGGCCGTGGGACAGATCAACGAGCAGTACTTC. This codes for CASSLAVGQINEQYF.

CDR3 sequence reads: CASRLAGSGYEQYF. CDR3 coding DNA: TGTGCCAGCAGACTAGCGGGGAGCGGGTACGAGCAGTACTTC. This chain links TRBV2 with TRBJ2-5; 10 nucleotides line up with TRBD2. The DNA end favors TRBJ2-7, so the J call may be wrong. This CDR3 is built from 14 residues. Germline values: CDR1 SNHLY, CDR2 FYNNEI.

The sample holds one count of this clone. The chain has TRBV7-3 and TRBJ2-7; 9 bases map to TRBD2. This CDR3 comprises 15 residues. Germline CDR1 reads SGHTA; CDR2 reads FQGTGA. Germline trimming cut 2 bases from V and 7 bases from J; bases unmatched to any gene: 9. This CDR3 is CASSLRPSGTREQYF. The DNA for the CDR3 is TGTGCCAGCAGCTTACGACCTAGCGGGACTCGGGAGCAGTACTTC.

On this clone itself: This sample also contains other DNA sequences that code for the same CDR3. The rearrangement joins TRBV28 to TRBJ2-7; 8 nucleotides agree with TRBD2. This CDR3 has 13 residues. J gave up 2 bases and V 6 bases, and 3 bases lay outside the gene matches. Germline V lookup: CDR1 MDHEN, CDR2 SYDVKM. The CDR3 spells CASRAGGPYEQYF. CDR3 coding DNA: TGTGCCAGCAGGGCGGGGGGCCCCTACGAGCAGTACTTC.

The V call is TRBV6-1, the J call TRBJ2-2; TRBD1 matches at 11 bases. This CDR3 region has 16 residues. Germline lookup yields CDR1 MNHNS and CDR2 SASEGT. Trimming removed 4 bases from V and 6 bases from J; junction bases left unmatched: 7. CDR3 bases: TGTGCCAGCAGTGGGGGACAGGGGGAATATCCCGGGGAGCTGTTTTTT. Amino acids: CASSGGQGEYPGELFF.

This CDR3 is CASTQQGDKGTEAFF. CDR3 DNA sequence: TGTGCCAGCACCCAACAGGGGGATAAGGGTACTGAAGCTTTCTTT. This sequence joins TRBV6-6 and TRBJ1-1; 8 nucleotides line up with TRBD1. Germline values: CDR1 MNHNY, CDR2 SVGAGI (reference sequence). The CDR3 consists of 15 residues. V dropped 7 bases and J dropped 5; count of bases not matched to a gene: 12.

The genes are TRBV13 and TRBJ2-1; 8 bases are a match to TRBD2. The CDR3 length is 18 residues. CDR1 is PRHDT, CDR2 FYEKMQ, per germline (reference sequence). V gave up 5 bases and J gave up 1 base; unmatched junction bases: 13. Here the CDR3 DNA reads TGTGCCAGCAGCCGAATTAGAGCGAGCGGGAGTTCCTACAATGAGCAGTTCTTC. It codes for CASSRIRASGSSYNEQFF.

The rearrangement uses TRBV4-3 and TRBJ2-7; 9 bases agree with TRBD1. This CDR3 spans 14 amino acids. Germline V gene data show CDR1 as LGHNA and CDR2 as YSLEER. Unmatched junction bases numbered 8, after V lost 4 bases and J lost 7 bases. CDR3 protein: CASSPRDRAREQYF. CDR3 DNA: TGCGCCAGCAGCCCCCGGGACAGGGCCAGGGAGCAGTACTTC.

The CDR3 sequence is CASSLGAGGPEETQYF. The CDR3 coding sequence is TGTGCCAGCAGCTTGGGAGCGGGAGGGCCTGAAGAGACCCAGTACTTC. J is TRBJ2-5 and V is TRBV5-8; 10 positions match TRBD2. This CDR3 is 16 amino acids long. Germline lookup yields CDR1 SGHTS and CDR2 YDEGEE. Trimming cost V 0 bases and J 3 bases; bases outside gene matches: 5. Full variable domain (rest looked up from reference TRBV5-8 and TRBJ2-5): EAGVTQSPTHLIKTRGQQATLRCSPISGHTSVYWYQQALGLGLQFLLWYDEGEERNRGNFPPRFSGRQFPNYSSELNVNALELEDSALYLCASSLGAGGPEETQYFGPGTRLLVL.

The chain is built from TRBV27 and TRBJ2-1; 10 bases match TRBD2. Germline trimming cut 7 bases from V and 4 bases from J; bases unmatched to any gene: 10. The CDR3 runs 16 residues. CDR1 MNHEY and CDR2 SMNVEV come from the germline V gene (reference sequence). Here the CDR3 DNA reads TGTGCCAGCACCCGAGGGGGGACTAGCGCATACAATGAGCAGTTCTTC. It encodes CASTRGGTSAYNEQFF.

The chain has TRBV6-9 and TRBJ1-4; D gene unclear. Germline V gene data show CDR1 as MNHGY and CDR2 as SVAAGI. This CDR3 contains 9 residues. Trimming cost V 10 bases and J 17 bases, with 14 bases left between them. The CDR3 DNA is TGTGCCATCTGGCGGGGTGGATTTTTT. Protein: CAIWRGGFF.

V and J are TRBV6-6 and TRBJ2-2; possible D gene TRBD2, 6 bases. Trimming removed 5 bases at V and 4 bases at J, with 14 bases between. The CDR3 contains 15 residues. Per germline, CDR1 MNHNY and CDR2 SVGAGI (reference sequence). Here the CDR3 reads CASSHPLGGTGELFF. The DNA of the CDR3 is TGTGCCAGCAGTCACCCCCTGGGAGGCACCGGGGAGCTGTTTTTT.

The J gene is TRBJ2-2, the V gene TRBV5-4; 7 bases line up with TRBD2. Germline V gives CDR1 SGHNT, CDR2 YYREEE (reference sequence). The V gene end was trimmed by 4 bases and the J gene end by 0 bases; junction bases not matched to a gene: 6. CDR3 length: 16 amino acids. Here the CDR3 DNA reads TGTGCCAGCAGCGAGCAGCGGGGCGCGAACACCGGGGAGCTGTTTTTT. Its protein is CASSEQRGANTGELFF.

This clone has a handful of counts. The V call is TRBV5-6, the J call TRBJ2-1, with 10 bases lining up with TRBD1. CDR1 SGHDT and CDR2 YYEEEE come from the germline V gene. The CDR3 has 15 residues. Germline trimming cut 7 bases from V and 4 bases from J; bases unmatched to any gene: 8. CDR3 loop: CASAAGTGEYNEQFF. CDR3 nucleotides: TGTGCCAGCGCGGCTGGGACAGGGGAATACAATGAGCAGTTCTTC.

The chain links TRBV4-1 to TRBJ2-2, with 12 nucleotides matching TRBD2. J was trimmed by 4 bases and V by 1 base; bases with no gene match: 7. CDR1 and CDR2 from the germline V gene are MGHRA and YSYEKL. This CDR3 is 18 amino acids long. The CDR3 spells CASSQASGRAEGTGELFF. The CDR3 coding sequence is TGCGCCAGCAGCCAAGCTAGCGGGAGGGCCGAAGGCACCGGGGAGCTGTTTTTT.

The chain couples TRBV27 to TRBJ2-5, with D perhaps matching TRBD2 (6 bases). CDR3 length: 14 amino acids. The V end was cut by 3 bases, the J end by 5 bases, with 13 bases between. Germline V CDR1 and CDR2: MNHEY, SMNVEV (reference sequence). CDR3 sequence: CASSFSGSRETQYF. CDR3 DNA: TGTGCCAGCAGTTTCTCCGGGAGCCGGGAGACCCAGTACTTC.

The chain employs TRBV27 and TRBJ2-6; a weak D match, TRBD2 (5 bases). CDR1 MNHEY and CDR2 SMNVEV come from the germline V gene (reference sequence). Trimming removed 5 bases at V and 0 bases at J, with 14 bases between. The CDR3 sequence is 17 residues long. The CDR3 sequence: CASSPRGSASGANVLTF. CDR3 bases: TGTGCCAGCAGTCCCCGAGGGAGTGCCTCTGGGGCCAACGTCCTGACTTTC. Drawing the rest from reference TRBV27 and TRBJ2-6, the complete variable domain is EAQVTQNPRYLITVTGKKLTVTCSQNMNHEYMSWYRQDPGLGLRQIYYSMNVEVTDKGDVPEGYKVSRKEKRNFPLILESPSPNQTSLYFCASSPRGSASGANVLTFGAGSRLTVL.

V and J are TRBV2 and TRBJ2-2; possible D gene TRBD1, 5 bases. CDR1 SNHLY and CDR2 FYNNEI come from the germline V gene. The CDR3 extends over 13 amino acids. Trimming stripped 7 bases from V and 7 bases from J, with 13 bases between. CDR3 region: CASTDRGGGELFF. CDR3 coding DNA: TGTGCCAGCACTGACAGAGGTGGCGGGGAGCTGTTTTTT. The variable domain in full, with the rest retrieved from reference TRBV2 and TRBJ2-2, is EPEVTQTPSHQVTQMGQEVILRCVPISNHLYFYWYRQILGQKVEFLVSFYNNEISEKSEIFDDQFSVERPDGSNFTLKIRSTKLEDSAMYFCASTDRGGGELFFGEGSRLTVL.

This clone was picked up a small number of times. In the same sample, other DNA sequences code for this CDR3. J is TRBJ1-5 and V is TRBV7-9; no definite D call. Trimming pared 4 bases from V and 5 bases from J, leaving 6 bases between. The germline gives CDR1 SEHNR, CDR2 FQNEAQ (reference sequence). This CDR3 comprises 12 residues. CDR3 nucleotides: TGTGCCAGCAGCTCCCCAGATCAGCCCCAGCATTTT. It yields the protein CASSSPDQPQHF.

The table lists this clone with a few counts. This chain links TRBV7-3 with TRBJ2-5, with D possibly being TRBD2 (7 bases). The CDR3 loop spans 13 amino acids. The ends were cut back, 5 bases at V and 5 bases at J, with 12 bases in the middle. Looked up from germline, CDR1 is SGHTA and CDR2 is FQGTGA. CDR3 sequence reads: CASSRGAGETQYF. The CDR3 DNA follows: TGTGCCAGCAGCCGGGGGGCCGGGGAGACCCAGTACTTC.

The CDR3: CAWGQDYTEAFF. In DNA, the CDR3 is TGTGCCTGGGGACAGGATTACACTGAAGCTTTCTTT. This chain uses TRBV30 with TRBJ1-1, with 7 bases matching TRBD1. This CDR3 is 12 amino acids long. V shed 5 bases and J 3 bases; nucleotides not matched to a gene: 3. Per germline, CDR1 GTSNPN and CDR2 SVGIG (reference sequence). The whole variable domain, remainder taken from reference TRBV30 and TRBJ1-1, is SQTIHQWPATLVQPVGSPLSLECTVEGTSNPNLYWYRQAAGRGLQLLFYSVGIGQISSEVPQNLSASRPQDRQFILSSKKLLLSDSGFYLCAWGQDYTEAFFGQGTRLTVV.

The CDR3 sequence: CASSPRDREQFF. The CDR3 region has the DNA TGCGCCAGCAGCCCCAGGGACAGGGAGCAGTTCTTC. The chain links TRBV5-1 to TRBJ2-1; 8 nucleotides match TRBD1. CDR1 is SGHRS and CDR2 is YFSETQ in the germline V gene. The CDR3 consists of 12 residues. After removal of 4 bases from V and 10 bases from J, the junction contained 4 bases not matched to a gene. The complete variable domain, with remaining parts taken from reference TRBV5-1 and TRBJ2-1, reads KAGVTQTPRYLIKTRGQQVTLSCSPISGHRSVSWYQQTPGQGLQFLFEYFSETQRNKGNFPGRFSGRQFSNSRSEMNVSTLELGDSALYLCASSPRDREQFFGPGTRLTVL.

The CDR3 DNA reads as TGTGCCAGCAGCCCAGACACTGCAACTAATGAAAAACTGTTTTTT. Protein product: CASSPDTATNEKLFF. V gene TRBV9 combines with J gene TRBJ1-4; no firm D call. The CDR3 has 15 residues. CDR1 and CDR2 from the germline V gene are SGDLS and YYNGEE. V shed 4 bases and J shed 0 bases, with 10 bases lying between them.

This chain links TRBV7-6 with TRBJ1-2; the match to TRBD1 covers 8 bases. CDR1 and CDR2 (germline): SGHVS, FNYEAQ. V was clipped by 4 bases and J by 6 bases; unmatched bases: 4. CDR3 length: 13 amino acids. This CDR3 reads CASSSATGDGYTF. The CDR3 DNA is TGTGCCAGCAGCTCGGCGACAGGGGATGGCTACACCTTC.

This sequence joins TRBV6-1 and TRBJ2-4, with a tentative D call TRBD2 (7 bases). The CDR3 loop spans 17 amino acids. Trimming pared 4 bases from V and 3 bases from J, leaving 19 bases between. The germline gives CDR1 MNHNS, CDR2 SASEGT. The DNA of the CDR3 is TGTGCCAGCAGTGCCTCCCACGGGGGGACAATCAAAAACATTCAGTACTTC. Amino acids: CASSASHGGTIKNIQYF.

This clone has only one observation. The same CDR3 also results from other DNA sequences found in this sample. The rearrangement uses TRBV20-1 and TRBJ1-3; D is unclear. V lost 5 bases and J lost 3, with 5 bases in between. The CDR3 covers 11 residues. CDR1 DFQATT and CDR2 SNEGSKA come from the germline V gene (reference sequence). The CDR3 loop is CSAPRGNTIYF. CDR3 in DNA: TGCAGTGCTCCCCGTGGAAACACCATATATTTT.

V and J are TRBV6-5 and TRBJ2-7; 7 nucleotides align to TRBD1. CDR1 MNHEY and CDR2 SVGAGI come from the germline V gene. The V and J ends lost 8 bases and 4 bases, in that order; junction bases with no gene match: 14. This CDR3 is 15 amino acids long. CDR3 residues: CASLYRDRTPYEQYF. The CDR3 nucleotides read TGTGCCAGCCTCTACCGGGACAGAACTCCGTACGAGCAGTACTTC.

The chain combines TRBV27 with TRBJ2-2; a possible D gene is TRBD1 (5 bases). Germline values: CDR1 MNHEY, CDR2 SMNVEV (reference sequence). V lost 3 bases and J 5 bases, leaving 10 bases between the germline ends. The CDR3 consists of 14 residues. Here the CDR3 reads CASSFQGNTGELFF. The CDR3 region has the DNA TGTGCCAGCAGTTTCCAGGGTAATACCGGGGAGCTGTTTTTT.

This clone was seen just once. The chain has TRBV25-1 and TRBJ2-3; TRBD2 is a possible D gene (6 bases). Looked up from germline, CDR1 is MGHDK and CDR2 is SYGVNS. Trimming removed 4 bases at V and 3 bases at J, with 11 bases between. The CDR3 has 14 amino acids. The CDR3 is CASSVKEGTDTQYF. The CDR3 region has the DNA TGTGCCAGCAGTGTTAAGGAGGGAACAGATACGCAGTATTTT.